This T cell receptor (beta chain) was sequenced for a study of shared clonotypes between healthy human individuals. Findings of the study overall: Sampling involved blood alone; tissue repertoires likely differ.

Around 90 million PBMCs supplied genomic DNA for unsorted samples. The table came from immunoSEQ multiplex PCR; TCRdb's copy has only in-frame clones and leaves some out. The table has a few hundred thousand clones, 70% to 85% seen once. The CDR3 covers 13 residues. V shed 3 bases and J shed 8 bases, with 10 bases lying between them. Looked up from germline, CDR1 is KGHSH and CDR2 is LQKENI. The sample holds many counts of this clone. As yet, its antigen is unknown. The chain carries TRBV18 and TRBJ2-2; D call uncertain. Sequences were obtained from PBMCs. This clonotype originated in a woman aged 40-49 years in good health. Some clones in this sample may be carry-over from other donors' samples. The CDR3: CASSPSPRGELFF. The CDR3 bases are TGTGCCAGCTCACCCAGCCCCAGGGGGGAGCTGTTTTTT. Full variable domain (remainder filled in from reference TRBV18 and TRBJ2-2): NAGVMQNPRHLVRRRGQEARLRCSPMKGHSHVYWYRQLPEEGLKFMVYLQKENIIDESGMPKERFSAEFPKEGPSILRIQQVVRGDSAAYFCASSPSPRGELFFGEGSRLTVL.